The 25 T cell receptor beta chains below were found in one sample sequenced in a study of T cells in Graves' hyperthyroidism and ophthalmopathy. Amplification of TCR beta CDR3 regions was performed using RNA transcripts as template. HTBI primers drove first-round RT-PCR of the TCR CDR3. TCRdb processed the multiplex PCR reads anew with MiXCR; each CDR3 protein has one entry. The table includes about half a million distinct CDR3 sequences, about 16% detected once. Input material: blood. The receptors stem from a woman aged 25-40 years with Graves' ophthalmopathy.

The rearrangement links TRBV4-3 to TRBJ2-3; 8 bases align to TRBD1. Germline lookup yields CDR1 LGHNA and CDR2 YSLEER. After removal of 1 base from V and 2 bases from J, the junction contained 2 bases not matched to a gene. The CDR3 has 15 residues. The CDR3 loop is CASSQGQGNTDTQYF. CDR3 DNA: TGCGCCAGCAGCCAAGGACAGGGGAACACAGATACGCAGTATTTT.

This clonotype occurred once. The chain joins TRBV6-1 to TRBJ2-1; no clear D gene. With 4 bases removed from V and 8 bases from J, the gap between germline ends came to 15 bases. Per germline, CDR1 MNHNS and CDR2 SASEGT. This CDR3 region has 14 residues. Here the CDR3 reads CASSGGAGLHEQFF. The CDR3 DNA follows: TGTGCCAGCAGTGGGGGTGCCGGGCTGCATGAGCAGTTCTTC.

This chain connects TRBV5-6 to TRBJ2-2, with TRBD1 matching 7 bases. From germline, CDR1 is SGHDT and CDR2 YYEEEE. This CDR3 has 17 amino acids. V shed 4 bases, J shed 1 base, and the junction held 10 bases outside the gene matches. CDR3 sequence reads: CASSQLHWTGNTGELFF. The CDR3 DNA sequence: TGTGCCAGCAGCCAGCTCCATTGGACAGGGAACACCGGGGAGCTGTTTTTT.

This chain connects TRBV7-2 to TRBJ2-1; D is perhaps TRBD1 (5 bases). There are 15 residues in the CDR3. Germline CDR1 SGHTA, CDR2 FQGNSA. Trimming took off 1 base at V and 0 bases at J, with 7 bases between the two ends. CDR3 nucleotide sequence: TGTGCCAGCAGCTTAGAGCAGGGCTCCTACAATGAGCAGTTCTTC. This sequence encodes CASSLEQGSYNEQFF.

V usage is TRBV6-1 and J usage is TRBJ2-5; D unclear. Germline CDR1 and CDR2: MNHNS and SASEGT. This CDR3 contains 11 residues. The ends were cut back, 6 bases at V and 5 bases at J, with 7 bases in the middle. CDR3 protein: CASSMKETQYF. CDR3 sequence (DNA): TGTGCCAGCAGCATGAAGGAGACCCAGTACTTC.

This clonotype showed up many times. The J gene is TRBJ2-7, the V gene TRBV28; D gene ambiguous. This CDR3 has 12 amino acids. Germline CDR1 MDHEN, CDR2 SYDVKM. Trimming removed 6 bases from V and 3 bases from J, with 9 bases in between. The CDR3: CASRTGHYEQYF. The CDR3 DNA is TGTGCCAGCAGGACGGGCCACTACGAGCAGTACTTC.

The chain has TRBV12-5 and TRBJ1-1, with a tentative D call TRBD1 (5 bases). Germline CDR1 LGHNT, CDR2 FRNRAP. CDR3 length: 12 residues. V was clipped by 8 bases and J by 3 bases, with 10 bases between them. Written as DNA, the CDR3 is TGTGCTAGTCGGGGGGGAGACACTGAAGCTTTCTTT. Translation gives CASRGGDTEAFF.

The chain is built from TRBV7-6 and TRBJ2-3; D gene uncertain. CDR3 length: 13 residues. The ends were cut back, 10 bases at V and 4 bases at J, with 15 bases in the middle. Germline V gene sequence: CDR1 SGHVS, CDR2 FNYEAQ. The CDR3 here is CATSTGSPDTQYF. The CDR3 DNA reads TGTGCCACCTCTACGGGCTCCCCAGATACGCAGTATTTT.

This clonotype was recorded many times. The chain employs TRBV7-2 and TRBJ2-7, with 8 bases identical to TRBD1. CDR1 is SGHTA, CDR2 FQGNSA, per germline. The CDR3 totals 14 residues. After removal of 5 bases from V and 6 bases from J, the junction contained 9 bases not matched to a gene. CDR3 bases: TGTGCCAGCAGCCCCCGGACAGGGTTGGGCGAGCAGTACTTC. It codes for CASSPRTGLGEQYF.

The J gene is TRBJ2-7, the V gene TRBV7-6; D unresolved. Trimming took 5 bases from V and 6 from J, leaving 11 bases between them. Germline CDR1 and CDR2: SGHVS and FNYEAQ. There are 12 residues in the CDR3. The CDR3 here is CASSAHYREQYF. CDR3 bases: TGTGCCAGCAGCGCCCACTATCGCGAGCAGTACTTC.

The chain employs TRBV28 and TRBJ2-7, with D possibly being TRBD1 (6 bases). In germline, CDR1 is MDHEN, CDR2 SYDVKM. Trimming stripped 11 bases from V and 1 base from J, with 18 bases between. The CDR3 loop spans 14 amino acids. The CDR3 region has the DNA TGTGCCTCAGCGACGGACAGCCTTTCCTACGAGCAGTACTTC. Residues: CASATDSLSYEQYF.

This clonotype was found a few times. The chain links TRBV6-4 to TRBJ1-2; D is ambiguous. Germline CDR1 MRHNA, CDR2 SNTAGT. With 3 bases removed from V and 8 bases from J, the gap between germline ends came to 13 bases. The CDR3 runs to 13 residues. CDR3 sequence: CASSDGVGRGYTF. CDR3 DNA sequence: TGTGCCAGCAGTGATGGCGTGGGTCGGGGCTACACCTTC.

This clonotype turned up a few times. The V and J genes are TRBV9 and TRBJ2-1; D remains ambiguous. V lost 3 bases to trimming and J lost 0 bases, with 7 bases between them. This CDR3 is built from 14 residues. The germline V gene has CDR1 SGDLS and CDR2 YYNGEE. The DNA for the CDR3 is TGTGCCAGCAGCGCGGATAGCTCCTACAATGAGCAGTTCTTC. Protein sequence: CASSADSSYNEQFF.

The chain employs TRBV2 and TRBJ2-7, with D possibly being TRBD2 (6 bases). The germline V and J ends were trimmed by 7 bases and 2 bases, with 15 bases remaining between them. The CDR3 has 14 amino acids. Germline values: CDR1 SNHLY, CDR2 FYNNEI. In DNA form, the CDR3 reads TGTGCCAGCATGTGGCCTAGCGACACCTACGAGCAGTACTTC. Protein sequence: CASMWPSDTYEQYF.

The chain is built from TRBV6-1 and TRBJ1-2; D gene uncertain. The CDR3 covers 11 residues. V was clipped by 10 bases and J by 7 bases, with 13 bases between them. Germline V lookup: CDR1 MNHNS, CDR2 SASEGT. CDR3 DNA: TGTGCCACCATCTTTGGGTTTGGCTACACCTTC. Its translation is CATIFGFGYTF.

This clonotype was seen a handful of times. J is TRBJ1-2 and V is TRBV11-2; D not resolved. The CDR3 has 16 residues. Germline loops: CDR1 SGHAT, CDR2 FQNNGV. Between the trimmed V and J ends, which lost 5 bases and 3 bases, there was a span of 19 bases. The CDR3 is CASSPARALEDYGYTF. For the CDR3, the DNA is TGTGCCAGCAGCCCAGCTCGGGCCCTTGAGGACTATGGCTACACCTTC.

In this sample, this clonotype turned up a few times. This chain joins TRBV7-9 and TRBJ2-7; D remains ambiguous. The CDR3 has 14 amino acids. Between the trimmed V and J ends, which lost 5 bases and 4 bases, there was a span of 15 bases. Germline V gene data show CDR1 as SEHNR and CDR2 as FQNEAQ (reference sequence). The CDR3 DNA is TGTGCCAGCAGCACCCAAACCGACGGTTACGAGCAGTACTTC. This encodes CASSTQTDGYEQYF.

This clonotype has more than one count but fewer than ten. The genes are TRBV20-1 and TRBJ2-1, with D possibly being TRBD2 (6 bases). Germline CDR1 and CDR2: DFQATT and SNEGSKA (reference sequence). V shed 5 bases and J shed 6 bases, with 11 bases lying between them. CDR3 length: 12 residues. CDR3 loop: CSASTSPNEQFF. The CDR3 DNA is TGCAGTGCTTCGACTAGTCCCAATGAGCAGTTCTTC.

This clonotype was seen repeatedly, ten times or more. The chain links TRBV30 to TRBJ2-1; 9 bases line up with TRBD2. Per germline, CDR1 GTSNPN and CDR2 SVGIG (reference sequence). The CDR3 spans 13 residues. Trimming took 4 bases from V and 7 from J; bases not matched to a gene: 5. In nucleotides, the CDR3 is TGTGCCTGGAAGGCGGGAGGGTATAATGAGCAGTTCTTC. Translation gives CAWKAGGYNEQFF.

The chain uses TRBV12-5 and TRBJ2-1; D is unclear. Looked up from germline, CDR1 is LGHNT and CDR2 is FRNRAP. The CDR3 loop spans 13 amino acids. Trimming removed 5 bases from V and 3 bases from J, with 8 bases in between. CDR3 in amino acids: CASGDEIYNEQFF. As DNA, the CDR3 is TGTGCTAGTGGTGACGAAATCTACAATGAGCAGTTCTTC. Combining the CDR3 with reference TRBV12-5 and TRBJ2-1 gives the whole variable domain DARVTQTPRHKVTEMGQEVTMRCQPILGHNTVFWYRQTMMQGLELLAYFRNRAPLDDSGMPKDRFSAEMPDATLATLKIQPSEPRDSAVYFCASGDEIYNEQFFGPGTRLTVL.

This clonotype has at least ten counts. The chain joins TRBV9 to TRBJ2-7; D possibly corresponds to TRBD1 (6 bases). V shed 0 bases and J shed 4 bases, with 11 bases lying between them. Per the germline V gene, CDR1 is SGDLS and CDR2 is YYNGEE. This CDR3 has 14 residues. CDR3 sequence (DNA): TGTGCCAGCAGCGTAGGGGCAGGGGAGTACGAGCAGTACTTC. Amino acid sequence: CASSVGAGEYEQYF.

This clonotype has just a few counts. V usage is TRBV4-2 and J usage is TRBJ2-7, with D perhaps being TRBD1 or TRBD2 (5 bases each). V was pared by 6 bases and J by 0 bases, with 12 bases between. Germline values: CDR1 LGHNA, CDR2 YNFKEQ. The CDR3 sequence is 14 residues long. This CDR3 is CASRERDGSYEQYF. In DNA form, the CDR3 reads TGTGCCAGCAGAGAAAGGGACGGCTCCTACGAGCAGTACTTC.

The rearrangement joins TRBV5-1 to TRBJ2-3; the match to TRBD1 covers 9 bases. There are 16 residues in the CDR3. J gave up 4 bases and V 4 bases, and 10 bases lay outside the gene matches. In germline, CDR1 is SGHRS, CDR2 YFSETQ. The CDR3, as DNA: TGCGCCAGCAGCCCGTGGGACAGGGTCGGAGCAGATACGCAGTATTTT. Translation gives CASSPWDRVGADTQYF.

Note on this clonotype: The junction departs from germline at one end; a sequencing error may be responsible. In nucleotides, the CDR3 is TGTGCCAGCAGGTTAGCAGCCCAGGTCTTAAGTCGGACTGAAGCTTTCTTT. Protein sequence: CASRLAAQVLSRTEAFF. The rearrangement joins TRBV7-8 to TRBJ1-1, with D unclear. Germline lookup yields CDR1 SGHVS and CDR2 FQNEAQ. The CDR3 is made up of 17 amino acids. Complete variable domain (other parts from reference TRBV7-8 and TRBJ1-1): GAGVSQSPRYKVAKRGQDVALRCDPISGHVSLFWYQQALGQGPEFLTYFQNEAQLDKSGLPSDRFFAERPEGSVSTLKIQRTQQEDSAVYLCASRLAAQVLSRTEAFFGQGTRLTVV.

This clonotype was found many times. The chain employs TRBV28 and TRBJ2-3, with TRBD2 matching over 10 bases. The CDR3 runs 16 residues. The J segment lost 1 base and the V segment lost 7 bases, leaving 8 bases of the junction unmatched. From germline, CDR1 is MDHEN and CDR2 SYDVKM. The CDR3 DNA reads as TGTGCCAGCACCTACGCCGGGACTAGCGGCACAGATACGCAGTATTTT. Residues: CASTYAGTSGTDTQYF.